The 30 T cell receptor beta chains given below trace back to one sample, sequenced in a study of T-cell memory formation after mild COVID-19. TCRdb reprocessed the 5' RACE reads via MiXCR and lists one record per CDR3 protein. The table shows around 470,000 distinct CDR3 sequences, with 20% occurring only once. The specimen sequenced was PBMCs or a T cell subset sorted from them (not recorded which). The receptors were gathered from an adult woman who had mild COVID-19 (a few samples of this study predate the infection). Cell type and time point are not known.

The V call is TRBV30, the J call TRBJ2-2, with D maybe TRBD2 (5 bases). The V gene's germline CDR1 is GTSNPN and CDR2 SVGIG (reference sequence). This CDR3 spans 14 amino acids. V was pared by 7 bases and J by 5 bases, with 17 bases between. DNA of the CDR3: TGTGCCTCAAGACTAAGCGGAGGAACCGGGGAGCTGTTTTTT. Protein: CASRLSGGTGELFF. The full variable domain, in which reference TRBV30 and TRBJ2-2 provide the parts outside the CDR3, is SQTIHQWPATLVQPVGSPLSLECTVEGTSNPNLYWYRQAAGRGLQLLFYSVGIGQISSEVPQNLSASRPQDRQFILSSKKLLLSDSGFYLCASRLSGGTGELFFGEGSRLTVL.

This clonotype appeared a few times. The V gene is TRBV4-2, the J gene TRBJ2-1; D is uncertain. From germline, CDR1 is LGHNA and CDR2 YNFKEQ. The CDR3 is 14 amino acids. The V end was cut by 0 bases, the J end by 14 bases, with 17 bases between. CDR3 coding DNA: TGTGCCAGCAGCCAAGATCTTGGCAGCCTACACGAGTTCTTC. Its protein is CASSQDLGSLHEFF.

In its sample, this clonotype was seen a few times. The rearrangement joins TRBV4-1 to TRBJ2-3, with a tentative D call TRBD2 (5 bases). CDR1 MGHRA and CDR2 YSYEKL come from the germline V gene. Trimming took off 0 bases at V and 2 bases at J, with 9 bases between the two ends. The CDR3 totals 15 residues. The CDR3 sequence: CASSQDEGFTDTQYF. CDR3 sequence (DNA): TGCGCCAGCAGCCAAGATGAGGGTTTCACAGATACGCAGTATTTT.

The chain is built from TRBV28 and TRBJ2-7, with 13 bases lining up with TRBD2. Per the germline V gene, CDR1 is MDHEN and CDR2 is SYDVKM. This CDR3 comprises 14 residues. The V and J ends lost 6 bases and 7 bases, in that order; junction bases with no gene match: 6. CDR3 nucleotides: TGTGCCAGCAGACCACGGACTAGCGGGAGAGAGCAGTACTTC. Its protein is CASRPRTSGREQYF.

This chain uses TRBV27 with TRBJ1-2; perhaps TRBD1 as D (6 bases). This CDR3 is 15 amino acids long. Between the trimmed V and J ends, which lost 2 bases and 3 bases, there was a span of 13 bases. The germline V gene encodes CDR1 MNHEY and CDR2 SMNVEV (reference sequence). Written as DNA, the CDR3 is TGTGCCAGCAGTTTAGTCGCAGGGGCTCACTATGGCTACACCTTC. Protein sequence: CASSLVAGAHYGYTF.

The chain has TRBV6-5 and TRBJ1-4, with 9 bases aligning to TRBD1. Germline CDR1 and CDR2: MNHEY and SVGAGI. J lost 7 bases, V lost 6 bases, and 18 bases had no gene match. This CDR3 is built from 18 residues. CDR3 in amino acids: CASSLSGTGPSSGEKLFF. The CDR3 DNA sequence: TGTGCCAGCAGCCTATCCGGGACAGGGCCCTCCTCAGGTGAAAAACTGTTTTTT.

This clonotype was picked up a small number of times. This sequence joins TRBV7-2 and TRBJ2-4, with a weak D call TRBD2 (5 bases). This CDR3 spans 15 amino acids. Trimming left V 3 bases short and J 2 bases short, with 11 bases between. Germline lookup yields CDR1 SGHTA and CDR2 FQGNSA. The CDR3: CASSFGSGTKNIQYF. In DNA form, the CDR3 reads TGTGCCAGCAGCTTTGGGTCGGGGACCAAAAACATTCAGTACTTC.

CDR3 protein: CATSDLPGGGVSTDTQYF. The DNA of the CDR3 is TGTGCCACCAGTGACCTCCCGGGCGGGGGGGTCTCCACAGATACGCAGTATTTT. This chain uses TRBV24-1 with TRBJ2-3, with 9 bases fitting TRBD2. J was trimmed by 2 bases and V by 4 bases; bases with no gene match: 12. Germline lookup yields CDR1 KGHDR and CDR2 SFDVKD. This CDR3 comprises 18 residues.

The rearrangement links TRBV18 to TRBJ2-7, with 12 bases that match TRBD2. J lost 1 base, V lost 3 bases, and 1 base had no gene match. This CDR3 is built from 15 residues. The germline gives CDR1 KGHSH, CDR2 LQKENI. CDR3 residues: CASSPTSGRSYEQYF. The CDR3 DNA sequence: TGTGCCAGCTCACCGACTAGCGGGAGATCCTACGAGCAGTACTTC.

This clonotype was seen at least ten times. CDR3 sequence (DNA): TGTGCCAGCAGCGTAGCTTCGGGGCGCGGGGAGCTGTTTTTT. It yields the protein CASSVASGRGELFF. The chain uses TRBV9 and TRBJ2-2, with D tentatively TRBD1 or TRBD2 (5 bases each). Germline values: CDR1 SGDLS, CDR2 YYNGEE. The CDR3 extends over 14 amino acids. Deletions cut 0 bases from V and 7 bases from J, with 10 bases between.

The sample holds a few counts of this clonotype. The chain combines TRBV27 with TRBJ2-7, with D tentatively TRBD1 (6 bases). Trimming cost V 4 bases and J 8 bases, with 21 bases left between them. The CDR3 is made up of 15 amino acids. The germline V gene encodes CDR1 MNHEY and CDR2 SMNVEV (reference sequence). The CDR3 sequence is CASSSTGIPLFKQYF. The DNA of the CDR3 is TGTGCCAGCAGTTCCACAGGGATCCCCCTCTTTAAGCAGTACTTC.

This clonotype was found a few times. The rearrangement uses TRBV23-1 and TRBJ2-1, with D possibly TRBD1 on 5 matching bases. TRBV23-1 is an ORF, with its function uncertain. This CDR3 has 16 amino acids. The V gene lost 3 bases and the J gene lost 2 bases, with 14 bases spanning the gap. DNA of the CDR3: TGCGCCAGCAGTCATGCCAGACAGACTCCCTACAATGAGCAGTTCTTC. Translating gives CASSHARQTPYNEQFF.

The chain carries TRBV5-1 and TRBJ1-2; a possible D gene is TRBD1 (5 bases). Germline assignment: CDR1 SGHRS and CDR2 YFSETQ. The ends were cut back, 0 bases at V and 4 bases at J, with 13 bases in the middle. CDR3 length equals 15 residues. CDR3 region: CASSLDQGEFYGYTF. In nucleotides, the CDR3 is TGCGCCAGCAGCTTGGATCAGGGAGAGTTCTATGGCTACACCTTC.

V gene TRBV9 combines with J gene TRBJ2-3; 8 bases align to TRBD2. J was trimmed by 4 bases and V by 3 bases; bases with no gene match: 4. CDR1 is SGDLS and CDR2 is YYNGEE in the germline V gene. The CDR3 spans 14 residues. DNA of the CDR3: TGTGCCAGCAGCGAAAGCGGGGGAGCAGATACGCAGTATTTT. It is translated as CASSESGGADTQYF. Using reference TRBV9 and TRBJ2-3 for the parts outside the CDR3, the full variable domain is DSGVTQTPKHLITATGQRVTLRCSPRSGDLSVYWYQQSLDQGLQFLIQYYNGEERAKGNILERFSAQQFPDLHSELNLSSLELGDSALYFCASSESGGADTQYFGPGTRLTVL.

This rearrangement joins TRBV6-5 to TRBJ2-7; D gene unclear. CDR1 is MNHEY and CDR2 is SVGAGI in the germline V gene. The ends were cut back, 4 bases at V and 3 bases at J, with 10 bases in the middle. The CDR3 is made up of 13 amino acids. CDR3 nucleotides: TGTGCCAGCAGTTCATCCTATGGCTACGAGCAGTACTTC. Amino acids: CASSSSYGYEQYF.

V usage is TRBV7-9 and J usage is TRBJ1-4; 7 bases are a match to TRBD1. The CDR3 covers 15 residues. With 5 bases clipped from V and 6 bases from J, the junction kept 9 bases outside the gene matches. CDR1 and CDR2 from the germline V gene are SEHNR and FQNEAQ (reference sequence). The CDR3 coding sequence is TGTGCCAGCAGCACCCGGGCAGGGGGGCATGAAAAACTGTTTTTT. Translation gives CASSTRAGGHEKLFF.

The chain carries TRBV7-2 and TRBJ2-7; D may correspond to TRBD1 or TRBD2 (5 bases each). Germline values: CDR1 SGHTA, CDR2 FQGNSA. The CDR3 has 15 amino acids. V lost 3 bases, J lost 2 bases, and 14 bases lay in between. DNA of the CDR3: TGTGCCAGCAGCTTCCCCGGGACGATAACCTACGAGCAGTACTTC. This codes for CASSFPGTITYEQYF. Full variable domain (remainder filled in from reference TRBV7-2 and TRBJ2-7): GAGVSQSPSNKVTEKGKDVELRCDPISGHTALYWYRQSLGQGLEFLIYFQGNSAPDKSGLPSDRFSAERTGGSVSTLTIQRTQQEDSAVYLCASSFPGTITYEQYFGPGTRLTVT.

This clonotype was counted between two and nine times. The genes are TRBV7-2 and TRBJ1-1; maybe TRBD1 (5 bases). The CDR3 spans 17 residues. Trimming removed 1 base from V and 3 bases from J, with 18 bases in between. Germline V CDR1 and CDR2: SGHTA, FQGNSA. Here the CDR3 reads CASSLDVWGAEYTEAFF. DNA of the CDR3: TGTGCCAGCAGCTTAGATGTCTGGGGCGCGGAGTACACTGAAGCTTTCTTT. The entire variable domain, with the rest obtained from reference TRBV7-2 and TRBJ1-1, is as follows: GAGVSQSPSNKVTEKGKDVELRCDPISGHTALYWYRQSLGQGLEFLIYFQGNSAPDKSGLPSDRFSAERTGGSVSTLTIQRTQQEDSAVYLCASSLDVWGAEYTEAFFGQGTRLTVV.

This clonotype was found many times. The V gene is TRBV4-2, the J gene TRBJ2-2, with D hard to call. This CDR3 is 15 amino acids long. Germline V CDR1 and CDR2: LGHNA, YNFKEQ. Trimming pared 1 base from V and 0 bases from J, leaving 6 bases between. CDR3 residues: CASSQVYANTGELFF. In DNA form, the CDR3 reads TGTGCCAGCAGCCAAGTTTACGCGAACACCGGGGAGCTGTTTTTT.

The rearrangement joins TRBV5-1 to TRBJ2-4, with D possibly TRBD1 on 6 matching bases. The germline V gene encodes CDR1 SGHRS and CDR2 YFSETQ. The CDR3 spans 13 residues. With 4 bases removed from V and 1 base from J, the gap between germline ends came to 6 bases. The CDR3 here is CASSTGAKNIQYF. The CDR3 DNA reads as TGCGCCAGCAGCACAGGGGCCAAAAACATTCAGTACTTC.

This chain joins TRBV6-6 and TRBJ1-4; no definite D call. The germline CDR1 and CDR2 sequences are MNHNY and SVGAGI (reference sequence). This CDR3 contains 14 residues. V lost 6 bases to trimming and J lost 3 bases, with 11 bases between them. The CDR3 loop is CASRPDGSNEKLFF. The CDR3 DNA sequence: TGTGCCAGCAGACCGGACGGATCTAATGAAAAACTGTTTTTT.

This chain links TRBV5-1 with TRBJ2-1; 14 bases align to TRBD2. With 1 base clipped from V and 2 bases from J, the junction kept 8 bases outside the gene matches. The CDR3 has 19 amino acids. From germline, CDR1 is SGHRS and CDR2 YFSETQ. CDR3 in amino acids: CASSLTGLAGVSPYNEQFF. CDR3 sequence (DNA): TGCGCCAGCAGCTTGACGGGACTAGCGGGGGTCTCTCCCTACAATGAGCAGTTCTTC.

This clonotype was observed a handful of times. V usage is TRBV25-1 and J usage is TRBJ2-7, with D possibly being TRBD1 (5 bases). Germline CDR1 reads MGHDK; CDR2 reads SYGVNS. The CDR3 has 13 residues. Trimming pared 7 bases from V and 7 bases from J, leaving 17 bases between. The CDR3 DNA is TGTGCCAGCAAAGGGGCACTCCAAAGGGAGCAGTACTTC. It specifies CASKGALQREQYF.

This clonotype was seen at least ten times. The chain carries TRBV6-2 or TRBV6-3 and TRBJ2-7; maybe TRBD1 (6 bases). There are 13 residues in the CDR3. V lost 5 bases, J lost 1 base, and 9 bases lay in between. Germline-derived CDR1 and CDR2 are MNHEY and SVGEGT. The CDR3 DNA reads TGTGCCAGCAGTACAGGGTTGTCCTACGAGCAGTACTTC. Protein sequence: CASSTGLSYEQYF.

The rearrangement uses TRBV6-2 or TRBV6-3 and TRBJ2-1; 7 bases map to TRBD2. There are 15 residues in the CDR3. Germline lookup yields CDR1 MNHEY and CDR2 SVGEGT. The V and J ends lost 7 bases and 6 bases, in that order; junction bases with no gene match: 12. In DNA form, the CDR3 reads TGTGCCAGCACCCTAGCGGTGCGGCCTAGCAATGAGCAGTTCTTC. This sequence encodes CASTLAVRPSNEQFF.

The gene calls are TRBV24-1 and TRBJ2-7; weak D call: TRBD2 (6 bases). Trimming took 1 base from V and 4 from J, leaving 13 bases between them. Germline CDR1 reads KGHDR; CDR2 reads SFDVKD. The CDR3 has 15 residues. DNA of the CDR3: TGTGCCACCAGTGATTTAGTCGGGACTTCTTACGAGCAGTACTTC. Translation: CATSDLVGTSYEQYF.

The gene calls are TRBV12-3 or TRBV12-4 and TRBJ1-5; no clear D. This CDR3 has 12 residues. Trimming stripped 7 bases from V and 5 bases from J, with 9 bases between. The CDR3, as DNA: TGTGCCAGCACCCTGGCTTATCAGCCCCAGCATTTT. It specifies CASTLAYQPQHF.

This chain connects TRBV5-5 to TRBJ2-7; a possible D gene is TRBD2 (6 bases). CDR3 length: 15 residues. Germline-derived CDR1 and CDR2 are SGHKS and YYEKEE (reference sequence). The V and J ends lost 0 bases and 7 bases respectively, with 17 bases between them. The CDR3 DNA reads TGTGCCAGCAGCTTGGGGGTGTCGGCCGGAGGGGAGCAGTACTTC. Translated, it gives CASSLGVSAGGEQYF.

This clonotype appeared a few times. The V call is TRBV24-1, the J call TRBJ2-3, with 8 bases identical to TRBD2. Germline assignment: CDR1 KGHDR and CDR2 SFDVKD. Unmatched junction bases numbered 8, after V lost 2 bases and J lost 5 bases. This CDR3 is 16 amino acids long. The CDR3 DNA follows: TGTGCCACCAGTGATTCCTTTAGCGGGATGGGAGATACGCAGTATTTT. Translated: CATSDSFSGMGDTQYF.

The chain combines TRBV30 with TRBJ1-5, with D possibly matching TRBD1 (5 bases). Per germline, CDR1 GTSNPN and CDR2 SVGIG (reference sequence). This CDR3 is built from 13 residues. With 1 base removed from V and 2 bases from J, the gap between germline ends came to 6 bases. The CDR3 sequence: CAWSEGRNQPQHF. The CDR3 bases are TGTGCCTGGAGTGAGGGGCGCAATCAGCCCCAGCATTTT.